The clone carrying this TCR beta chain was counted at least ten times. Through Arm-PCR of CDR3 regions and iRepertoire HTBI primers, TCR beta libraries were built. One entry per CDR3 protein, called by TCRdb with MiXCR from the multiplex PCR reads. The data hold 550,000 or so distinct CDR3 sequences, with approximately 12% observed a single time. The data stem from a study of regulatory T cells in long-lasting Graves disease. Time point here: newly diagnosed GD, antithyroid drugs for less than 3 months. The TCR library was made from RNA extracted from PBMCs. The CDR3 extends over 14 amino acids. With V trimmed by 5 bases and J by 5 bases, 5 bases remained unmatched. Germline V CDR1 and CDR2: SEHNR, FQNEAQ (reference sequence). The data were also submitted as part of a second study, on T cells in Graves' hyperthyroidism and ophthalmopathy.

The receptor comes from a woman younger than 45 with Graves disease. The specimen comprised peripheral blood mononuclear cells (PBMCs), sampled at new diagnosis, from a patient treated with antithyroid drugs. The chain links TRBV7-9 to TRBJ1-4; 7 bases are a match to TRBD1. In DNA, the CDR3 is TGTGCCAGCAGCCTACAGGGGCTAAATGAAAAACTGTTTTTT. Translated, it gives CASSLQGLNEKLFF.